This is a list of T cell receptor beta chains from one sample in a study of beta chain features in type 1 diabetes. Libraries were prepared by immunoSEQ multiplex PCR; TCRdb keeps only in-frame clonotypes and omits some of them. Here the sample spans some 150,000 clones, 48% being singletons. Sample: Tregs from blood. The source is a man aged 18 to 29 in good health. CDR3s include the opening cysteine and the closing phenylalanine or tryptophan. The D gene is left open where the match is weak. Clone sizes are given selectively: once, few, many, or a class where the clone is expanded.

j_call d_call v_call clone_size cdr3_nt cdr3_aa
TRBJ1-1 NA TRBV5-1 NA TGCGCCAGCAGGATAACCTGGGGGGGCCTCAGGAACACTGAAGCTTTCTTT CASRITWGGLRNTEAFF
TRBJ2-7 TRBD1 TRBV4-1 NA TGCGCCAGCAGCCGCGAAGGACAGGGTAGAGTTCACGAGCAGTACTTC CASSREGQGRVHEQYF
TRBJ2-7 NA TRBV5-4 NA TGTGCCAGCAGCTTGGGCGGAAGGTCCTACGAGCAGTACTTC CASSLGGRSYEQYF
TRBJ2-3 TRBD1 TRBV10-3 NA TGTGCCATCAGGACGGGACAGGGTGGAGATACGCAGTATTTT CAIRTGQGGDTQYF
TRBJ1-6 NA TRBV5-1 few TGCGCCAGCAGCTTGGTTAATTTTTTGCAGGCCTCCAATTCACCCCTCCACTTT CASSLVNFLQASNSPLHF
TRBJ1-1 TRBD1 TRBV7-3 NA TGTGCCAGCAGCTCCCAGGGACAGGGAACGGTAGCTTTCTTT CASSSQGQGTVAFF
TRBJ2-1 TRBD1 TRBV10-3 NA TGTGCCATCAGGGGGACAGCGGTCAATGAGCAGTTCTTC CAIRGTAVNEQFF
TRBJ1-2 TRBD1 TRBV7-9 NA TGTGCCAGCAGCTTCCGACAGGGTGGCTATGGCTACACCTTC CASSFRQGGYGYTF
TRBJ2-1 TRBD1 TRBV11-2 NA TGTGCCAGCAGCCCGGACAGGGTAAATGAGCAGTTCTTC CASSPDRVNEQFF
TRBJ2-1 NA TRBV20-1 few TGCAGTGCTTCGGGGGAACTGACGTTCTTC CSASGELTFF
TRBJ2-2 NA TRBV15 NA TGTGCCACCAGCAGAGATCCGACAGCCACCGGGGAGCTGTTTTTT CATSRDPTATGELFF
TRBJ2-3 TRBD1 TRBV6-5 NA TGTGCCAGCAGTACACCGGGACAGGGGTTAGATACGCAGTATTTT CASSTPGQGLDTQYF
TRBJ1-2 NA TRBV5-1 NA TGCGCCAGCAGCCGGGCAGGGGACTATGGCTACACCTTC CASSRAGDYGYTF
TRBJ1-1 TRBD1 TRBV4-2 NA TGTGCCAGCAGCCAAGATTGGAGGACAGGGATGGACACTGAAGCTTTCTTT CASSQDWRTGMDTEAFF
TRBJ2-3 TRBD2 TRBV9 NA TGTGCCAGCAGCGTCGGGACTAGCGGGAGGTCACCCCGGGGAACAGATACGCAGTATTTT CASSVGTSGRSPRGTDTQYF
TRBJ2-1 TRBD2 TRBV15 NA TGTGCCACCAGCAGCCGAGGGGGACTAGCGATCGTCAATGAGCAGTTCTTC CATSSRGGLAIVNEQFF
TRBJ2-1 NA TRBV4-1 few TGCGCCAGCAGCCAAGAAACTATCTACAATGAGCAGTTCTTC CASSQETIYNEQFF
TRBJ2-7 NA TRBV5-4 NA TGTGCCAGCAGCTTGGGCTGGGCAGGGGAGTACGAGCAGTACTTC CASSLGWAGEYEQYF
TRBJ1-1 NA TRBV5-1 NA TGCGCCAGCAGCCGGGACACTGAAGCTTTCTTT CASSRDTEAFF
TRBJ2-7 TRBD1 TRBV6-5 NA TGTGCCAGCAGCATCCGGGACAGGGGAAAGAAGCAGTACTTC CASSIRDRGKKQYF
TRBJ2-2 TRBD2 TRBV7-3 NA TGTGCCAGCAGCCTTCGAGCGGGAGGCACCGGGGAGCTGTTTTTT CASSLRAGGTGELFF
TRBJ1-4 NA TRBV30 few TGTGCCTGGAGTGTACTAGGGGAAAAACTGTTTTTT CAWSVLGEKLFF
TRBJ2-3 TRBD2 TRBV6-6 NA TGTGCCAGCAGTTTGGGACTAGCCTCAGATACGCAGTATTTT CASSLGLASDTQYF
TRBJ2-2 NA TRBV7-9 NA TGTGCCAGCAGCCTACGGAGGGCCACTAACACCGGGGAGCTGTTTTTT CASSLRRATNTGELFF
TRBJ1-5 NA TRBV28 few TGTGCCAGCAGTCCCACTATCCGTCAGCCCCAGCATTTT CASSPTIRQPQHF
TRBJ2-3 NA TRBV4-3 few TGCGCCAGCAGCCAAGAAGACAGACGCGGCACAGATACGCAGTATTTT CASSQEDRRGTDTQYF
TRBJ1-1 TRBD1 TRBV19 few TGTGCCAGTATTGTTAAACAGGGGGCGCGGACTGAAGCTTTCTTT CASIVKQGARTEAFF
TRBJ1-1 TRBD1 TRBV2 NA TGTGCCAGCCAACAGCAGGGGGCGTCCTCAGAAGCTTTCTTT CASQQQGASSEAFF
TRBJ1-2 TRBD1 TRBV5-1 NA TGCGCCAGCAGCTCGGGACAGAACTATGGCTACACCTTC CASSSGQNYGYTF
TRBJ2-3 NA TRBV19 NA TGTGCCAGTAGTATAGGGGGGGGCGCAGGCACAGATACGCAGTATTTT CASSIGGGAGTDTQYF
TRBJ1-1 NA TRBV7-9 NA TGTGCCAGCAGCCTACGTATGGTCGCGAACACTGAAGCTTTCTTT CASSLRMVANTEAFF
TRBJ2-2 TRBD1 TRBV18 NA TGTGCCAGCTCACCAGACAGGGGGCTTTCCGGGGAGCTGTTTTTT CASSPDRGLSGELFF
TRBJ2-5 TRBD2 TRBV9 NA TGTGCCAGCAGCCCGGGGACTAGCGGGGGTTTAGAGACCCAGTACTTC CASSPGTSGGLETQYF
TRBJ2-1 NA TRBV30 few TGTGCCTGGAGTGCAGGAAGGTACTACAATGAGCAGTTCTTC CAWSAGRYYNEQFF
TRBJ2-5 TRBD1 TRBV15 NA TGTGCCACCTCGGGCAGGGGGCCGGAGACCCAGTACTTC CATSGRGPETQYF